This T cell receptor beta chain is from a study of early T cells in non-severe SARS-CoV-2 infection. On the study more broadly: Unsorted whole blood bulk RNA was sequenced, with unpaired chains.

V lost 3 bases to trimming and J lost 2 bases, with 11 bases between them. This CDR3 contains 14 residues. Germline V CDR1 and CDR2: KGHSH, LQKENI. The TCR library protocol attached unique molecular identifiers to the individual cDNA molecules. TCRdb analysed the 5' RACE reads with MiXCR anew, one entry per CDR3 protein. The sample has over 45,000 distinct CDR3 sequences; around 5.6% are singletons. Ten or more counts support this clonotype. The source is an adult who was a healthcare worker with PCR-confirmed SARS-CoV-2 infection or an uninfected control (not recorded which). The sequencing input was whole blood. The chain carries TRBV18 and TRBJ2-7, with D perhaps matching TRBD1 or TRBD2 (6 bases each). The CDR3 bases are TGTGCCAGCTCACCTCGGGGGACAACCTACGAGCAGTACTTC. Its translation is CASSPRGTTYEQYF. Full variable domain (outside the CDR3, taken from reference TRBV18 and TRBJ2-7): NAGVMQNPRHLVRRRGQEARLRCSPMKGHSHVYWYRQLPEEGLKFMVYLQKENIIDESGMPKERFSAEFPKEGPSILRIQQVVRGDSAAYFCASSPRGTTYEQYFGPGTRLTVT.